One sample yielded the 27 T cell receptor beta chains listed below, sequenced in a study of regulatory T cells in long-lasting Graves disease. Sequencing libraries for TCR beta were prepared with iRepertoire HTBI primers and Arm-PCR of CDR3 regions. TCRdb redid the calling of the multiplex PCR reads with MiXCR, one entry per CDR3 protein. Among roughly 510,000 distinct CDR3 sequences listed, about 16% were seen once. The time point was: newly diagnosed GD, antithyroid drugs for less than 3 months. Isolated PBMC RNA provided the starting material for the TCR library. These data also formed part of another study, on T cells in Graves' hyperthyroidism and ophthalmopathy.

This specimen was peripheral blood mononuclear cells (PBMCs), taken at new diagnosis, from a patient treated with antithyroid drugs. The source of these receptors is a man younger than 30 with Graves disease.

This clonotype was recorded many times. The chain links TRBV27 to TRBJ1-2, with 8 positions matching TRBD1. Germline trimming cut 3 bases from V and 7 bases from J; bases unmatched to any gene: 10. In germline, CDR1 is MNHEY, CDR2 SMNVEV (reference sequence). The length of the CDR3 is 15 residues. CDR3 nucleotide sequence: TGTGCCAGCAGTTTTTGGGGAACAGGGGGGAGTGGCTACACCTTC. Protein product: CASSFWGTGGSGYTF.

This clonotype was observed many times. V is TRBV28 and J is TRBJ2-7; 7 bases align to TRBD2. There are 16 residues in the CDR3. Trimming removed 7 bases from V and 0 bases from J; junction bases left unmatched: 12. Germline V gene lookup returns CDR1 MDHEN and CDR2 SYDVKM. The CDR3 bases are TGTGCCAGCATTTCCAATCCTAGCGGAGCCTCCTACGAGCAGTACTTC. Translated, it gives CASISNPSGASYEQYF.

The J gene is TRBJ1-1, the V gene TRBV9, with D possibly matching TRBD1 (5 bases). The length of the CDR3 is 15 residues. V dropped 0 bases and J dropped 3 bases, with 12 bases sitting between them. Germline V gene data show CDR1 as SGDLS and CDR2 as YYNGEE. CDR3 in DNA: TGTGCCAGCAGCGTAGAGGGCAGGGAGGACACTGAAGCTTTCTTT. Protein product: CASSVEGREDTEAFF.

This sequence joins TRBV9 and TRBJ2-2; D could derive from TRBD1 or TRBD2 (5 bases each). The CDR3 is 15 amino acids. Germline-derived CDR1 and CDR2 are SGDLS and YYNGEE. V was pared by 4 bases and J by 7 bases, with 17 bases between. The CDR3 loop reads CASSPGRTHGGELFF. The CDR3 coding sequence is TGTGCCAGCAGCCCGGGACGGACCCATGGCGGGGAGCTGTTTTTT.

This clonotype has ten or more counts. CDR3 nucleotide sequence: TGCGCCAGCAGCCATCCGGGACTAGCGGGAGGGTCCGACGAGCAGTACTTC. This sequence encodes CASSHPGLAGGSDEQYF. This sequence joins TRBV4-1 and TRBJ2-7, with 16 bases fitting TRBD2. After removal of 3 bases from V and 5 bases from J, the junction contained 7 bases not matched to a gene. This CDR3 is built from 17 residues. Germline CDR1 reads MGHRA; CDR2 reads YSYEKL.

As for this clonotype: Just one base apart from a much larger clone, this may be a read error. This CDR3 is missing its conserved last phenylalanine or tryptophan, likely due to a read error. The chain uses TRBV11-2 and TRBJ2-1; no clear D gene. The tail of the sequence fits TRBJ2-5 better, so the J call may be wrong. Germline V CDR1 and CDR2: SGHAT, FQNNGV. This CDR3 region has 13 residues. The CDR3 region is CASSLPREETQYY. As DNA, the CDR3 is TGTGCCAGCAGCTTACCACGAGAGGAGACCCAGTACTAC.

This clonotype was seen only a few times. The rearrangement links TRBV20-1 to TRBJ2-2; 9 bases fit TRBD1. The CDR3 contains 14 residues. Per germline, CDR1 DFQATT and CDR2 SNEGSKA (reference sequence). Trimming cost V 2 bases and J 4 bases; bases outside gene matches: 2. The CDR3 here is CSARRQGVTGELFF. The CDR3 DNA reads as TGCAGTGCTAGACGACAGGGGGTCACCGGGGAGCTGTTTTTT.

A few counts support this clonotype. The V and J genes are TRBV14 and TRBJ2-2, with 7 bases aligning to TRBD2. The germline CDR1 and CDR2 sequences are SGHDN and FVKESK. The trim removed 2 bases at V and 0 bases at J, leaving 6 bases unmatched. The CDR3 is 17 residues long. The DNA of the CDR3 is TGTGCCAGCAGCCAATTCCTAGCGGAGACGAACACCGGGGAGCTGTTTTTT. This translates into CASSQFLAETNTGELFF. The full variable domain, in which reference TRBV14 and TRBJ2-2 provide the parts outside the CDR3, is EAGVTQFPSHSVIEKGQTVTLRCDPISGHDNLYWYRRVMGKEIKFLLHFVKESKQDESGMPNNRFLAERTGGTYSTLKVQPAELEDSGVYFCASSQFLAETNTGELFFGEGSRLTVL.

This chain connects TRBV7-2 to TRBJ1-2, with 7 bases identical to TRBD1. The CDR3 covers 14 residues. Trimming took 8 bases from V and 4 from J; bases not matched to a gene: 10. Germline CDR1 reads SGHTA; CDR2 reads FQGNSA. CDR3 loop: CASGRSGTVYGYTF. The CDR3 nucleotides are TGTGCCAGCGGACGTTCCGGGACAGTCTATGGCTACACCTTC.

The table lists this clonotype with a few counts. The chain uses TRBV7-9 and TRBJ2-7; D perhaps matches TRBD1 (7 bases). Per the germline V gene, CDR1 is SEHNR and CDR2 is FQNEAQ (reference sequence). This CDR3 region has 13 residues. Deletions cut 1 base from V and 12 bases from J, with 16 bases between. CDR3 region: CASSLGQGEAGYF. The CDR3 DNA follows: TGTGCCAGCAGCTTAGGCCAGGGGGAGGCCGGGTACTTC.

CDR3 DNA: TGTGCCAGCAGCACACACGCCGTGACTAGCGGGAGACCCAATGAGCAGTTCTTC. Translated: CASSTHAVTSGRPNEQFF. J is TRBJ2-1 and V is TRBV13; 12 bases line up with TRBD2. The germline V gene encodes CDR1 PRHDT and CDR2 FYEKMQ (reference sequence). Germline trimming cut 5 bases from V and 6 bases from J; bases unmatched to any gene: 14. The CDR3 runs 18 residues. The full variable domain, in which reference TRBV13 and TRBJ2-1 provide the parts outside the CDR3, is AAGVIQSPRHLIKEKRETATLKCYPIPRHDTVYWYQQGPGQDPQFLISFYEKMQSDKGSIPDRFSAQQFSDYHSELNMSSLELGDSALYFCASSTHAVTSGRPNEQFFGPGTRLTVL.

This clonotype was seen more than once but under ten times. The chain joins TRBV13 to TRBJ2-5, with D possibly being TRBD2 (7 bases). Per germline, CDR1 PRHDT and CDR2 FYEKMQ (reference sequence). V dropped 1 base and J dropped 5 bases, with 17 bases sitting between them. This CDR3 spans 16 amino acids. CDR3 nucleotide sequence: TGTGCCAGCAGCTTAGTAACGGGGGGCTTAGCGGAGACCCAGTACTTC. Protein product: CASSLVTGGLAETQYF.

V gene TRBV5-1 combines with J gene TRBJ2-6; D unclear. V was clipped by 3 bases and J by 1 base, with 8 bases between them. The CDR3 length is 15 residues. Per germline, CDR1 SGHRS and CDR2 YFSETQ. The CDR3 loop is CASSYPDSGANVLTF. The CDR3 region has the DNA TGCGCCAGCAGCTACCCAGATTCTGGGGCCAACGTCCTGACTTTC.

In this sample, this clonotype turned up a few times. The junction and the germline gene differ at one end; a read error may be behind it. The rearrangement links TRBV20-1 to TRBJ2-1; 7 bases match TRBD2. In germline, CDR1 is DFQATT, CDR2 SNEGSKA (reference sequence). This CDR3 is built from 14 residues. Here the CDR3 reads CSARERGSYNEQFF. CDR3 DNA: TGCAGTGCTCGAGAGCGGGGCTCCTACAATGAGCAGTTCTTC.

This chain joins TRBV18 and TRBJ1-1, with 9 nucleotides matching TRBD1. This CDR3 has 17 amino acids. The J segment lost 5 bases and the V segment lost 5 bases, leaving 15 bases of the junction unmatched. Germline loops: CDR1 KGHSH, CDR2 LQKENI. The CDR3 protein is CASSSLSPTGGGTEAFF. The CDR3 nucleotides are TGTGCCAGCTCATCCCTTAGTCCGACAGGGGGAGGTACTGAAGCTTTCTTT.

The V call is TRBV2, the J call TRBJ2-7; no firm D call. Trimming removed 6 bases at V and 2 bases at J, with 11 bases between. Per germline, CDR1 SNHLY and CDR2 FYNNEI. The CDR3 spans 13 residues. CDR3 loop: CASRVTVTYEQYF. The CDR3 DNA reads as TGTGCCAGCAGGGTGACGGTTACCTACGAGCAGTACTTC.

This chain uses TRBV6-2 or TRBV6-3 with TRBJ2-3; 7 bases fit TRBD2. V trimming: 6 bases; J trimming: 4 bases; junction bases outside the gene matches: 7. Germline-derived CDR1 and CDR2 are MNHEY and SVGEGT. The CDR3 length is 14 residues. The CDR3 region is CASREVSGPDTQYF. The CDR3 DNA follows: TGTGCCAGCAGGGAGGTTAGCGGGCCAGATACGCAGTATTTT.

This clonotype was detected a few times. The chain is built from TRBV7-3 and TRBJ1-1; 7 nucleotides agree with TRBD1. The germline V gene encodes CDR1 SGHTA and CDR2 FQGTGA. With V trimmed by 4 bases and J by 4 bases, 6 bases remained unmatched. The CDR3 sequence is 14 residues long. The DNA for the CDR3 is TGTGCCAGCAGCTCCAGGGGGTCTGCCACTGAAGCTTTCTTT. This codes for CASSSRGSATEAFF.

The sample holds many counts of this clonotype. The chain recombines TRBV3-1 with TRBJ1-1; D remains ambiguous. Germline V gene lookup returns CDR1 LGHDT and CDR2 YNNKEL (reference sequence). CDR3 length equals 13 residues. V lost 0 bases, J lost 5 bases, and 7 bases lay in between. The CDR3 sequence: CASSQERRTEAFF. Here the CDR3 DNA reads TGTGCCAGCAGCCAAGAACGTCGGACTGAAGCTTTCTTT.

There are many counts of this clonotype. This chain joins TRBV18 and TRBJ1-2, with 9 positions matching TRBD1. The CDR3 extends over 15 amino acids. CDR1 is KGHSH, CDR2 LQKENI, per germline. Germline trimming cut 6 bases from V and 6 bases from J; bases unmatched to any gene: 11. The CDR3 loop is CASSKGTGQADGYTF. CDR3 in DNA: TGTGCCAGCTCGAAAGGGACAGGGCAGGCGGATGGCTACACCTTC.

This clonotype has only a few counts. V and J are TRBV20-1 and TRBJ1-5, with 8 nucleotides matching TRBD1. Trimming at V came to 1 base and at J to 6 bases, leaving 8 bases not matched to a gene. CDR1 and CDR2 from the germline V gene are DFQATT and SNEGSKA (reference sequence). The CDR3 covers 15 residues. The CDR3 loop is CSARGGQGQGQPQHF. The CDR3 nucleotides read TGCAGTGCTAGAGGTGGACAGGGTCAAGGTCAGCCCCAGCATTTT.

The table lists this clonotype with a few counts. The V gene is TRBV29-1, the J gene TRBJ1-3; D uncertain. Germline CDR1 SQVTM, CDR2 ANQGSEA. The CDR3 is 11 amino acids. The CDR3 nucleotides are TGCATCGCACTCGAAGGAAACACCATATATTTT. Translation gives CIALEGNTIYF.

This clonotype was seen repeatedly, ten times or more. CDR3 sequence: CASSLGPAGANNEQFF. The CDR3 nucleotides read TGCGCCAGCAGCTTGGGTCCAGCGGGAGCGAACAATGAGCAGTTCTTC. This rearrangement joins TRBV5-1 to TRBJ2-1; 8 bases align to TRBD2. Germline trimming cut 0 bases from V and 5 bases from J; bases unmatched to any gene: 7. This CDR3 contains 16 residues. CDR1 SGHRS and CDR2 YFSETQ come from the germline V gene.

This clonotype was recorded many times. The chain carries TRBV30 and TRBJ2-1, with TRBD2 identical over 12 bases. This CDR3 has 14 residues. In germline, CDR1 is GTSNPN, CDR2 SVGIG (reference sequence). The V and J ends lost 4 bases and 7 bases, in that order; junction bases with no gene match: 5. CDR3 sequence reads: CAWTLAGGGNEQFF. The CDR3 nucleotides are TGTGCCTGGACACTAGCGGGAGGAGGTAATGAGCAGTTCTTC.

This clonotype was counted at least ten times. The rearrangement uses TRBV28 and TRBJ1-1; TRBD1 matches at 7 bases. Trimming took 7 bases from V and 6 from J; bases not matched to a gene: 5. This CDR3 contains 12 residues. Germline lookup yields CDR1 MDHEN and CDR2 SYDVKM. CDR3 protein: CASKGGYSEAFF. CDR3 DNA: TGTGCCAGCAAAGGGGGCTACTCTGAAGCTTTCTTT.

This clonotype came up many times. The chain employs TRBV28 and TRBJ2-1, with 9 nucleotides matching TRBD1. V was pared by 3 bases and J by 7 bases, with 7 bases of the junction left unmatched. The CDR3 has 15 amino acids. Germline values: CDR1 MDHEN, CDR2 SYDVKM. This chain's CDR3 is CASSLSGTGSNEQFF. CDR3 DNA: TGTGCCAGCAGTTTGTCCGGGACAGGGTCGAATGAGCAGTTCTTC.

This clonotype appeared a few times. The chain combines TRBV20-1 with TRBJ1-1; D call uncertain. With 4 bases removed from V and 5 bases from J, the gap between germline ends came to 8 bases. The CDR3 has 11 residues. The germline CDR1 and CDR2 sequences are DFQATT and SNEGSKA (reference sequence). This chain's CDR3 is CSATLGTEAFF. CDR3 nucleotide sequence: TGCAGTGCTACCCTGGGGACTGAAGCTTTCTTT.